This T cell receptor (beta chain) emerged from a study of T-cell memory formation after mild COVID-19. At the level of the study: Among the donors, TCR clusters were largely specific to each donor.

In regard to this clonotype: Its antigen is not known.

It was 5'RACE with constant-segment primers that produced the TCR alpha and TCR beta cDNA libraries, which carried sample barcodes and UMIs. MiXCR was run by TCRdb on the 5' RACE reads, yielding one entry per CDR3 protein. Here the sample spans fewer than 250,000 distinct CDR3 sequences, over 9.5% being singletons. This CDR3 comprises 14 residues. Trimming removed 6 bases at V and 4 bases at J, with 14 bases between. CDR1 is MNHEY, CDR2 SVGEGT, per germline. General observations from the study: Among contracting clones, CD4+ were mainly CM/EM and CD8+ enriched in EMRA. Pre-infection memory carried some responding clones, suggesting that cross-reactive memory joined.

The sample consisted of PBMCs or a T cell subset sorted from them (not recorded which). The receptor's source is a man between 18 and 35 years old who had mild COVID-19 (a few samples of this study predate the infection). Cell type and time point are not known. The rearrangement uses TRBV6-2 or TRBV6-3 and TRBJ2-3; the D gene could be TRBD1 or TRBD2 (6 bases each). The CDR3, as DNA: TGTGCCAGCAGCCCCTCGGGGGCAGCAGATACGCAGTATTTT. It encodes CASSPSGAADTQYF.